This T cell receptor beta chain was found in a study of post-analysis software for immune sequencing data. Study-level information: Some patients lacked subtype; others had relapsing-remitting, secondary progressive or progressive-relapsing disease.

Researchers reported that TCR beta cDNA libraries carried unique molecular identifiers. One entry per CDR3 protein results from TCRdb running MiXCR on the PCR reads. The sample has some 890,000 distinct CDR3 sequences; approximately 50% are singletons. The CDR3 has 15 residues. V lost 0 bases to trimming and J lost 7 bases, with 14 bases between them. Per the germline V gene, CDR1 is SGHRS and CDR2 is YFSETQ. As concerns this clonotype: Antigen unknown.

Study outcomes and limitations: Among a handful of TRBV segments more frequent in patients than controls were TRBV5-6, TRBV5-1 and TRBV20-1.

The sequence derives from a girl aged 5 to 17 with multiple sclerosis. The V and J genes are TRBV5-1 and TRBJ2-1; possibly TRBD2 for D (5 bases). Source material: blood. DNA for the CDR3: TGCGCCAGCAGCTTGGTAATCTGGTCGGGGAATGAGCAGTTCTTC. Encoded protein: CASSLVIWSGNEQFF.